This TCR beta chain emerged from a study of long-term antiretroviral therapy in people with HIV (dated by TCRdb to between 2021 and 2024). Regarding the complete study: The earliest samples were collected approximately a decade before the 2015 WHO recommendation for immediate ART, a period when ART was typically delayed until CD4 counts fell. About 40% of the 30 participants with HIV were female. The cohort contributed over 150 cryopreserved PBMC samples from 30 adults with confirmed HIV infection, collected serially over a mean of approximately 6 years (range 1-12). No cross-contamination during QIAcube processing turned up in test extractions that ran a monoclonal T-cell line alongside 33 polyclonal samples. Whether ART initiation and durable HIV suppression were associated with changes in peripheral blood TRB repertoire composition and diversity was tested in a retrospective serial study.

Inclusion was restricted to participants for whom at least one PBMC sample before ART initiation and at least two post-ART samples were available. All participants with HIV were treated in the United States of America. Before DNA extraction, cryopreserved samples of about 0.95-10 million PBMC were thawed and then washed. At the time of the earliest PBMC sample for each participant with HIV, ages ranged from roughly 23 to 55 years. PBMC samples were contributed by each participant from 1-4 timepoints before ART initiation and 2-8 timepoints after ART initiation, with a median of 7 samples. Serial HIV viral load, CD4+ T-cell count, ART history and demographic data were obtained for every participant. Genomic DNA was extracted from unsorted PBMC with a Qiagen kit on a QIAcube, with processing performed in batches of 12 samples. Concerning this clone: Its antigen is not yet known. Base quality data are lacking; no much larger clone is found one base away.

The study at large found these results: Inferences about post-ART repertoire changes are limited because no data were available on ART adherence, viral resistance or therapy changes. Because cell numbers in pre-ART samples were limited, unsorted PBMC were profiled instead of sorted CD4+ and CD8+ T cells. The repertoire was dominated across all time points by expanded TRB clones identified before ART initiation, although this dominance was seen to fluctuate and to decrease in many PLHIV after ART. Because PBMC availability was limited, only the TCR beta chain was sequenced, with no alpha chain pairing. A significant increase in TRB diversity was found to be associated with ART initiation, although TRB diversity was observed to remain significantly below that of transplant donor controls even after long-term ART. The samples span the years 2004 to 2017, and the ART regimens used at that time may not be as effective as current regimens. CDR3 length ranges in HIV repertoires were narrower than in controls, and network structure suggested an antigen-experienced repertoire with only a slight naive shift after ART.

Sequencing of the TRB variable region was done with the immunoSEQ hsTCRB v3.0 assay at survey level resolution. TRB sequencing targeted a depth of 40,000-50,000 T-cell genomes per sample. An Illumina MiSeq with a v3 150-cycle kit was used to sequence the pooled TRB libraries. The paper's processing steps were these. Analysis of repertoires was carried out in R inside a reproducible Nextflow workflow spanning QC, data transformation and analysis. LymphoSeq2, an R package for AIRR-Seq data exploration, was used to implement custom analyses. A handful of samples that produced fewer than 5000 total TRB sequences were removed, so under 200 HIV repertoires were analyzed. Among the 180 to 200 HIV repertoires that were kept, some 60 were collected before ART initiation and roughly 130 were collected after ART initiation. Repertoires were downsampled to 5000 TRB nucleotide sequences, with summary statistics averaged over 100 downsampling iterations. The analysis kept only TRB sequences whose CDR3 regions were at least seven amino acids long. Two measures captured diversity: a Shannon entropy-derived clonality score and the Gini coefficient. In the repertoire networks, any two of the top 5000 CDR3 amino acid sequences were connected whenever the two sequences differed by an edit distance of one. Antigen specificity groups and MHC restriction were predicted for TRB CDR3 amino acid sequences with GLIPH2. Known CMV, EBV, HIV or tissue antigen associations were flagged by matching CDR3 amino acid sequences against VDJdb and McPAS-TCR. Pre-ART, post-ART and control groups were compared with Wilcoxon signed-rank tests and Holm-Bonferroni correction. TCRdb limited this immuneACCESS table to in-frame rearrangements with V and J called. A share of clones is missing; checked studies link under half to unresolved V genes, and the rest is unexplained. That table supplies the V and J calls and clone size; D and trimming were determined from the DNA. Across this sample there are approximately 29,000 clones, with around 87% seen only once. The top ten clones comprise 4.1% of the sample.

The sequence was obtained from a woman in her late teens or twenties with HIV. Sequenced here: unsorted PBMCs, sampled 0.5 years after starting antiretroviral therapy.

The CDR3 reads as follows: CASSRTGETGELFF. The sequenced DNA: TGTGCCAGCAGCCGAACAGGGGAGACCGGGGAGCTGTTTTTT. In this chain, TRBV5-4 is recombined with TRBJ2-2; the junction holds 7 bases that match TRBD1. From cysteine to phenylalanine, the CDR3 is 14 amino acids long. The entry retains the CDR3 DNA only, 42 bases that are in frame from base 1. The germline V end is reduced by 4 bases and the J end by 5 bases; junction bases left unmatched: 5. For CDR1 and CDR2, the germline V gene (reference sequence) lists SGHNT and YYREEE. Full variable domain (CDR3 extended with the reference TRBV5-4 and TRBJ2-2 proteins): ETGVTQSPTHLIKTRGQQVTLRCSSQSGHNTVSWYQQALGQGPQFIFQYYREEENGRGNFPPRFSGLQFPNYSSELNVNALELDDSALYLCASSRTGETGELFFGEGSRLTVL.